This T cell receptor beta chain was sequenced in a study of blood T cell repertoires in COVID-19. Background on the study: Samples taken during acute and convalescent COVID-19 were collected in the United States, Italy and Spain. From T cells, B-cell-depleted T cells, or PBMCs came the material, which was cDNA or gDNA.

CDR1 is SNHLY and CDR2 is FYNNEI in the germline V gene. Deletions cut 4 bases from V and 7 bases from J, with 16 bases between. This CDR3 has 15 amino acids. Study processing details: By means of reference gene primer amplification, nucleated cell counts were estimated. Profiled with immunoSEQ multiplex PCR; TCRdb holds only in-frame clones, not every one. D and trimming come from the DNA, and the V and J calls and clone size come from that table. The sample consists of about 80,000 clones, approximately 85% of them appearing once. The source of this sequence is a human donor in a cohort sampled during active COVID-19. Material for sequencing was peripheral blood. The chain has TRBV2 and TRBJ1-4; D uncertain. CDR3 loop: CASSGVAIRGEKLFF. The CDR3 coding sequence is TGTGCCAGCAGTGGAGTGGCTATTCGGGGTGAAAAACTGTTTTTT.